The next 24 T cell receptor beta chains were all read from a single sample in a study of blood T cell repertoires in COVID-19. Sequencing used immunoSEQ multiplex PCR; TCRdb keeps in-frame clones, though not all of them. The sample includes fewer than 250,000 clones, 84% of them seen just once. Sequencing was done on a sample of peripheral blood. All receptors come from a woman aged 70-85 years with active or convalescent COVID-19.

The chain carries TRBV11-2 and TRBJ1-1; no reliable D call. The CDR3 runs 15 residues. Trimming cost V 0 bases and J 6 bases, with 14 bases left between them. Germline V gene data show CDR1 as SGHAT and CDR2 as FQNNGV. The CDR3 nucleotides read TGTGCCAGCAGCTTAGATAGGTGGGCCCAATCTGAAGCTTTCTTT. Translation gives CASSLDRWAQSEAFF.

The chain joins TRBV28 to TRBJ2-1; 11 nucleotides align to TRBD2. CDR1 is MDHEN, CDR2 SYDVKM, per germline. The CDR3 covers 13 residues. V lost 7 bases and J lost 10; bases outside the gene matches: 6. CDR3 sequence: CASNLAGGNEQFF. CDR3 bases: TGTGCCAGCAACCTAGCGGGAGGAAACGAGCAGTTCTTC.

This chain connects TRBV6-6 to TRBJ1-5; maybe TRBD1 (6 bases). Trimming pared 5 bases from V and 4 bases from J, leaving 18 bases between. Germline lookup yields CDR1 MNHNY and CDR2 SVGAGI (reference sequence). There are 16 residues in the CDR3. CDR3 region: CASSTSRGKGNQPQHF. The CDR3 nucleotides are TGTGCCAGCAGTACGTCAAGGGGGAAGGGAAATCAGCCCCAGCATTTT.

The rearrangement links TRBV5-5 to TRBJ2-7, with a tentative D call TRBD1 (6 bases). Trimming pared 1 base from V and 5 bases from J, leaving 10 bases between. Germline V gives CDR1 SGHKS, CDR2 YYEKEE (reference sequence). This CDR3 spans 13 amino acids. In DNA, the CDR3 is TGTGCCAGCAGCTTGACAGGGTCCCACGAGCAGTACTTC. It codes for CASSLTGSHEQYF.

This rearrangement joins TRBV7-9 to TRBJ2-3; D might be TRBD2 (5 bases). Germline CDR1 and CDR2: SEHNR and FQNEAQ (reference sequence). The CDR3 has 15 residues. V was trimmed by 5 bases and J by 2 bases, leaving 14 bases between them. In DNA, the CDR3 is TGTGCCAGCAGCCAAGGAGGTCGAGTCACAGATACGCAGTATTTT. Its protein is CASSQGGRVTDTQYF.

The J gene is TRBJ2-1, the V gene TRBV9, with D maybe TRBD2 (5 bases). Germline loops: CDR1 SGDLS, CDR2 YYNGEE. The V end was cut by 0 bases, the J end by 8 bases, with 9 bases between. This CDR3 comprises 13 residues. The DNA of the CDR3 is TGTGCCAGCAGCGTAGGTCCCGGGGATGAGCAGTTCTTC. Translated, it gives CASSVGPGDEQFF.

The rearrangement links TRBV6-4 to TRBJ1-1; 8 nucleotides agree with TRBD1. V lost 3 bases to trimming and J lost 5 bases; unmatched junction nucleotides: 5. The CDR3 totals 14 residues. Per germline, CDR1 MRHNA and CDR2 SNTAGT. The CDR3 here is CASSETGEGTEAFF. The DNA of the CDR3 is TGTGCCAGCAGTGAGACAGGGGAGGGGACTGAAGCTTTCTTT.

The V gene is TRBV19, the J gene TRBJ1-1, with D hard to call. This CDR3 contains 14 residues. V was trimmed by 3 bases and J by 2 bases, leaving 10 bases between them. Germline CDR1 and CDR2: LNHDA and SQIVND (reference sequence). The CDR3 here is CASSMNPTNTEAFF. The DNA for the CDR3 is TGTGCCAGTAGTATGAACCCTACCAACACTGAAGCTTTCTTT.

J is TRBJ1-1 and V is TRBV9; the D is unclear. V gave up 4 bases and J gave up 1 base, with 11 bases separating them. Germline V lookup: CDR1 SGDLS, CDR2 YYNGEE. The CDR3 sequence is 14 residues long. The CDR3 DNA sequence: TGTGCCAGCAGCTCCCGTGGCTCGAACACTGAAGCTTTCTTT. This encodes CASSSRGSNTEAFF.

V gene TRBV28 combines with J gene TRBJ2-3; a weak D match, TRBD2 (5 bases). V lost 4 bases, J lost 1 base, and 12 bases lay in between. Germline CDR1 and CDR2: MDHEN and SYDVKM. There are 15 residues in the CDR3. In DNA, the CDR3 is TGTGCCAGCAGTTCCGGCGGGTCCCGCACAGATACGCAGTATTTT. Protein sequence: CASSSGGSRTDTQYF.

This clone has more than one count but fewer than ten. J is TRBJ1-5 and V is TRBV4-1; D call uncertain. Trimming took off 1 base at V and 4 bases at J, with 14 bases between the two ends. The CDR3 spans 16 residues. Germline loops: CDR1 MGHRA, CDR2 YSYEKL. DNA of the CDR3: TGCGCCAGCAGCCAAGCCGTCACCAGCGATAATCAGCCCCAGCATTTT. It encodes CASSQAVTSDNQPQHF.

This sequence joins TRBV11-2 and TRBJ2-7; D is ambiguous. V was trimmed by 1 base and J by 3 bases, leaving 10 bases between them. Germline CDR1 SGHAT, CDR2 FQNNGV. The CDR3 has 14 amino acids. The CDR3 coding sequence is TGTGCCAGCAGCTTAGGATTTTTTAGCTACGAGCAGTACTTC. It codes for CASSLGFFSYEQYF.

The genes are TRBV2 and TRBJ2-7, with TRBD1 matching 12 bases. After removal of 6 bases from V and 9 bases from J, the junction contained 9 bases not matched to a gene. The CDR3 loop spans 14 amino acids. In germline, CDR1 is SNHLY, CDR2 FYNNEI. Here the CDR3 reads CASSPTGTGGSQYF. DNA of the CDR3: TGTGCCAGCAGCCCAACCGGGACAGGGGGCTCGCAGTACTTC. Looking up the rest from reference TRBV2 and TRBJ2-7 gives the full variable domain: EPEVTQTPSHQVTQMGQEVILRCVPISNHLYFYWYRQILGQKVEFLVSFYNNEISEKSEIFDDQFSVERPDGSNFTLKIRSTKLEDSAMYFCASSPTGTGGSQYFGPGTRLTVT.

The chain couples TRBV20-1 to TRBJ2-5, with 7 bases lining up with TRBD2. With V trimmed by 5 bases and J by 3 bases, 0 bases remained unmatched. The CDR3 length is 11 residues. Germline lookup yields CDR1 DFQATT and CDR2 SNEGSKA (reference sequence). The CDR3 here is CSARGEETQYF. The CDR3 DNA follows: TGCAGTGCTCGGGGGGAAGAGACCCAGTACTTC.

The chain carries TRBV3-1 (or the pseudogene TRBV3-2) and TRBJ1-3, with a tentative D call TRBD1 (5 bases). Between the trimmed V and J ends, which lost 1 base and 5 bases, there was a span of 15 bases. The V gene's germline CDR1 is LGHDT and CDR2 YNNKEL (reference sequence). The CDR3 totals 16 residues. CDR3 amino acids: CASSQGRDGSRNTIYF. The CDR3 nucleotides are TGTGCCAGCAGCCAAGGGCGGGACGGATCCAGAAACACCATATATTTT.

This rearrangement joins TRBV6-7 to TRBJ2-1; weak D call: TRBD2 (6 bases). TRBV6-7 is annotated as an ORF whose role is uncertain. The CDR3 is made up of 12 amino acids. The germline V and J ends were trimmed by 5 bases and 9 bases, with 11 bases remaining between them. CDR3 coding DNA: TGTGCCAGCAGTCGGGAGTTTAGTGAGCAGTTCTTC. It yields the protein CASSREFSEQFF.

V usage is TRBV5-1 and J usage is TRBJ2-7, with 8 nucleotides matching TRBD2. This CDR3 region has 16 residues. Trimming took 0 bases from V and 3 from J; bases not matched to a gene: 8. The germline CDR1 and CDR2 sequences are SGHRS and YFSETQ. The CDR3 DNA reads TGCGCCAGCAGCTTGGCCGCGATTAGCGGGAACTACGAGCAGTACTTC. It is translated as CASSLAAISGNYEQYF.

The chain is built from TRBV5-1 and TRBJ2-1; tentatively, D is TRBD2 (6 bases). Trimming cost V 2 bases and J 8 bases, with 17 bases left between them. Germline lookup yields CDR1 SGHRS and CDR2 YFSETQ. The CDR3 sequence is 15 residues long. The CDR3, as DNA: TGCGCCAGCAGCTTCCCAGGGAGGATGGCATATGAGCAGTTCTTC. This codes for CASSFPGRMAYEQFF.

The rearrangement links TRBV3-1 (or the pseudogene TRBV3-2) to TRBJ1-5; D gene uncertain. Per germline, CDR1 LGHDT and CDR2 YNNKEL (reference sequence). V was trimmed by 1 base and J by 8 bases, leaving 6 bases between them. The CDR3 sequence is 12 residues long. The CDR3 coding sequence is TGTGCCAGCAGCCAAGGGGCCGAGCCCCAGCATTTT. Translated, it gives CASSQGAEPQHF.

The genes are TRBV19 and TRBJ1-5, with D perhaps matching TRBD1 (6 bases). The length of the CDR3 is 13 residues. V was cut by 4 bases and J by 8 bases, with 12 bases left in between. The germline CDR1 and CDR2 sequences are LNHDA and SQIVND (reference sequence). Written as DNA, the CDR3 is TGTGCCAGTAGTACTACAGGGTTGGAGCCCCAGCATTTT. It specifies CASSTTGLEPQHF.

The CDR3 reads CASSLTQAAYEQYF. CDR3 nucleotides: TGTGCCAGCTCACTTACCCAGGCAGCCTACGAGCAGTACTTC. The chain is built from TRBV18 and TRBJ2-7; D is unresolved. The V end lost 4 bases, the J end lost 2 bases, and 12 bases lay between the germline ends. CDR1 and CDR2 from the germline V gene are KGHSH and LQKENI. The CDR3 is made up of 14 amino acids. The variable domain in full, with the rest retrieved from reference TRBV18 and TRBJ2-7, is NAGVMQNPRHLVRRRGQEARLRCSPMKGHSHVYWYRQLPEEGLKFMVYLQKENIIDESGMPKERFSAEFPKEGPSILRIQQVVRGDSAAYFCASSLTQAAYEQYFGPGTRLTVT.

The chain employs TRBV19 and TRBJ2-7; TRBD2 might be the D (6 bases). The V gene lost 8 bases and the J gene lost 2 bases, with 16 bases spanning the gap. The germline gives CDR1 LNHDA, CDR2 SQIVND (reference sequence). This CDR3 is 14 amino acids long. CDR3 coding DNA: TGTGCCAGTGGGCGGGGAGGAGCTGCCTACGAGCAGTACTTC. It yields the protein CASGRGGAAYEQYF. Variable domain in full (rest from reference TRBV19 and TRBJ2-7): DGGITQSPKYLFRKEGQNVTLSCEQNLNHDAMYWYRQDPGQGLRLIYYSQIVNDFQKGDIAEGYSVSREKKESFPLTVTSAQKNPTAFYLCASGRGGAAYEQYFGPGTRLTVT.

This chain joins TRBV11-2 and TRBJ1-6; 7 bases are shared with TRBD1. CDR3 length: 14 amino acids. CDR1 and CDR2 from the germline V gene are SGHAT and FQNNGV. The junction had 5 bases not matched to a gene; V was cut back by 5 bases and J by 7 bases. DNA for the CDR3: TGTGCCAGCAGCCGTGACAGGGTGAATTCACCCCTCCACTTT. Protein: CASSRDRVNSPLHF.

This chain links TRBV7-2 with TRBJ2-5; 15 nucleotides line up with TRBD2. Germline lookup yields CDR1 SGHTA and CDR2 FQGNSA. V shed 5 bases and J 6 bases; nucleotides not matched to a gene: 13. The CDR3 has 18 residues. Here the CDR3 reads CASSPPEGLAGGMKTQYF. As DNA, the CDR3 is TGTGCCAGCAGCCCGCCGGAGGGACTAGCGGGAGGCATGAAGACCCAGTACTTC.